This TCR beta chain originates from a study of cytomegalovirus exposure and HLA in healthy donors. Background on the study: Previous work identified roughly 120 million unique TCR beta sequences from roughly 180 million T cells.

The PCR was carried out with 60 Vbeta primers and 13 Jbeta primers. Profiled with immunoSEQ multiplex PCR; TCRdb holds only in-frame clones, not every one. The data contain approximately 160,000 clones, about three quarters of them singletons. Study-wide results and caveats: For most TCR beta V segments, an earlier analysis put the productive rate at about 87% or about 30% of the time. Among immune exposure information, only CMV serostatus was available.

The CDR3 totals 14 residues. Germline V gene lookup returns CDR1 SGHNT and CDR2 YENEEA. Trimming pared 4 bases from V and 1 base from J, leaving 11 bases between. Worth noting for this clone: The antigen remains unidentified.

Nominally healthy donors were sampled, though unrecorded immune exposures were likely. The chain combines TRBV11-3 with TRBJ2-7; D gene ambiguous. Sequences were obtained from PBMCs. This receptor was obtained from a female donor in good health and CMV-seronegative. The chain's CDR3 is CASSSSDGSYEQYF. The DNA for the CDR3 is TGTGCCAGCAGCTCCAGCGATGGGTCCTACGAGCAGTACTTC.